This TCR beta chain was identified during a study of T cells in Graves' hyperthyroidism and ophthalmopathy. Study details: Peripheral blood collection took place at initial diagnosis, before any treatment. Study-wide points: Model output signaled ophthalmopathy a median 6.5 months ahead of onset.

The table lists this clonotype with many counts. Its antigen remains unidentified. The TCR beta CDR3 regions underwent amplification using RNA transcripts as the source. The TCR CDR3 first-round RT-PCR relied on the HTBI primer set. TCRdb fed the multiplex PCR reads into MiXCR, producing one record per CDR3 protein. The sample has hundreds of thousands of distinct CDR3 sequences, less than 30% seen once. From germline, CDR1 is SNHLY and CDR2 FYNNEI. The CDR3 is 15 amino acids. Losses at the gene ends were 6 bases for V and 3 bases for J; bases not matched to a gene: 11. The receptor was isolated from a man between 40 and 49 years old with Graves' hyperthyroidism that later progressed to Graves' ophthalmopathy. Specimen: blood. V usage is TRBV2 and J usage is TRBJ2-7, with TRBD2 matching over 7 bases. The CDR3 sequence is CASSPRASGYYEQYF. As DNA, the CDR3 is TGTGCCAGCAGCCCCCGGGCTAGCGGCTACTACGAGCAGTACTTC.